The table lists the clone carrying this TCR beta chain with a few counts. As yet, its antigen is unknown. This specimen belongs to a study of T cells in localized non-small cell lung cancer. Study-wide points: Uninvolved adjacent lung had higher T cell clonality than tumor and all other tissues.

Profiled with immunoSEQ multiplex PCR; TCRdb holds only in-frame clones, not every one. The sample holds 35,000 to 50,000 clones; more than 75% are singletons and the top ten take under 45%. Here the sequenced sample was PBMCs, taken before any cancer treatment. The receptor comes from a woman aged 40-70 years with stage II squamous cell lung carcinoma.

The DNA of the CDR3 is TGTGCCAGCAGTATAGGGAGGGGGACTGAAGCTTTCTTT. It translates to CASSIGRGTEAFF. The chain combines TRBV28 with TRBJ1-1, with a possible D match to TRBD1 (6 bases). This CDR3 has 13 amino acids. V was pared by 5 bases and J by 5 bases, with 12 bases between. Germline loops: CDR1 MDHEN, CDR2 SYDVKM.